Below, one T cell receptor beta chain is given with its context. The data are from a study of cytomegalovirus exposure and HLA in healthy donors. This CDR3 has 16 residues. Trimming shortened V by 7 bases and J by 5 bases, and 18 bases separated the two germline ends. The germline V gene has CDR1 SGHAT and CDR2 FQNNGV. PCR primers comprised 60 Vbeta and 13 Jbeta primers. Using immunoSEQ multiplex PCR, the repertoire was profiled, and TCRdb retains in-frame clones only, with some absent. The table has about 180,000 clones, 80% seen once. The chain combines TRBV11-2 with TRBJ2-6; D is perhaps TRBD2 (7 bases). This sequence originates from a woman aged 25 to 45 in good health and CMV-seronegative. Sequencing was done on a sample of PBMCs. CDR3 bases: TGTGCCAGCACCAGGGGCGGGGGTGACTGGGCCAACGTCCTGACTTTC. Residues: CASTRGGGDWANVLTF.